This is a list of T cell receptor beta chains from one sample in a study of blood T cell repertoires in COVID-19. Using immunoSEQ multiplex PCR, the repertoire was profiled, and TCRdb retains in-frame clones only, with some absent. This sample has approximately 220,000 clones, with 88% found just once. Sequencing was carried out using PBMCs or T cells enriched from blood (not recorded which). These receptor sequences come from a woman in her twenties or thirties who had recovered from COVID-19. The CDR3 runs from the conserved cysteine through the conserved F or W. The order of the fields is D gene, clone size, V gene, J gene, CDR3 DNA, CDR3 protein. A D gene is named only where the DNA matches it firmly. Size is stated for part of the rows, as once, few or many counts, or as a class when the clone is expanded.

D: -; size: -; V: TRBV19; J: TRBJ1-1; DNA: TGTGCCAGTACCTCTGGGCCGGGGGGGACTGAAGCTTTCTTT; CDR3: CASTSGPGGTEAFF
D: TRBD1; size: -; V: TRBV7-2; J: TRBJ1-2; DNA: TGTGCCAGCAGCTGGGACAGGGGATTCTATGGCTACACCTTC; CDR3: CASSWDRGFYGYTF
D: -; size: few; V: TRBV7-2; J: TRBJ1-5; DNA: TGTGCCAGCAGCTTAGGCAGGACCCAGGGGCCCCAGCATTTT; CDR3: CASSLGRTQGPQHF
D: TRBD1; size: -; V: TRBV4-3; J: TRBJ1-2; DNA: TGCGCCAGCAGCCAAGAGGGGATGACAGGGTATGGCTACACCTTC; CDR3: CASSQEGMTGYGYTF
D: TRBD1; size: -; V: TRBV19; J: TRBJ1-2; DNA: TGTGCCAGTAGCACAGGGGGAGCATTTGGCTACACCTTC; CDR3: CASSTGGAFGYTF
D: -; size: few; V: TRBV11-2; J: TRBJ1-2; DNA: TGTGCCAGCAGCTCAGGGATTGGGACTAACTATGGCTACACCTTC; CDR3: CASSSGIGTNYGYTF
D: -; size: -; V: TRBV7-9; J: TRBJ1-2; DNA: TGTGCCAGCAGCTTAGCGCGAGTCGATGGCTACACCTTC; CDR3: CASSLARVDGYTF
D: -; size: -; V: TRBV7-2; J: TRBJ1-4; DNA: TGTGCCAGCAGCTTAGTTCTAGGGGGAAATGAAAAACTGTTTTTT; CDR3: CASSLVLGGNEKLFF
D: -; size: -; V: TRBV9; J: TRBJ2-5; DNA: TGTGCCAGCAGTCTGGGACCCGGGGGTGGGGAGACCCAGTACTTC; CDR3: CASSLGPGGGETQYF
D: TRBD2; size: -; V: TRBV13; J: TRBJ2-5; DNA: TGTGCCAGCTTTCGAATAGCGGGGGCCTCTTTGGGGACCCAGTACTTC; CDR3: CASFRIAGASLGTQYF
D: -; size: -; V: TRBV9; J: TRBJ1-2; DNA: TGTGCCAGCAGCGTCTCAGGCTATGGCTACACCTTC; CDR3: CASSVSGYGYTF
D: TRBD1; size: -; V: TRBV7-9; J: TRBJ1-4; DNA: TGTGCCAGCAGCTTAGCCGCAGGACAGGGAGGTGAAAAACTGTTTTTT; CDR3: CASSLAAGQGGEKLFF
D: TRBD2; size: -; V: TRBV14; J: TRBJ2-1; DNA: TGTGCCAGCAGCCATCTCAGTAGCGGGGGATCCCGATCCTACAATGAGCAGTTCTTC; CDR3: CASSHLSSGGSRSYNEQFF
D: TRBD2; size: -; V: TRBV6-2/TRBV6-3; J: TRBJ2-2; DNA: TGTGCCAGCAGTCAATTTAGCGGGGGGTTCGGAAACACCGGGGAGCTGTTTTTT; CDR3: CASSQFSGGFGNTGELFF
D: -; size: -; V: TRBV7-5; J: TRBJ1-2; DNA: TGTGCCAGAAGCTTGGACAAATGTAATGGCTACACCTTC; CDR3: CARSLDKCNGYTF
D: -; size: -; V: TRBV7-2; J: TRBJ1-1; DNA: TGTGCCAGCAGCTCATCGGGGGGCCTATACACTGAAGCTTTCTTT; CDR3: CASSSSGGLYTEAFF
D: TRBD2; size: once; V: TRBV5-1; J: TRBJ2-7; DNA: TGCGCCAGCAGCACCGGGACTAGAAGAGACGAGCAGTACTTC; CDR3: CASSTGTRRDEQYF
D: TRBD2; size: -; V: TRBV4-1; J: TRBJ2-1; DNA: TGCGCCAGCAGCCTATCCGGGGACCTAGCGGGGAATAATGAGCAGTTCTTC; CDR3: CASSLSGDLAGNNEQFF
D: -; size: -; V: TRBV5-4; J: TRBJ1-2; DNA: TGTGCCAGCAGAGACAGAAGAAGAACCTATGGCTACACCTTC; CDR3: CASRDRRRTYGYTF
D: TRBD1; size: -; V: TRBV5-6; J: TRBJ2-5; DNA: TGTGCCAGCAGCTACCGGGACAGGGAAGAGACCCAGTACTTC; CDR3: CASSYRDREETQYF
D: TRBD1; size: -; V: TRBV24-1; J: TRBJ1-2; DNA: TGTGCCACCAGTGATGTAGCGACAGGGGGCTATGGCTACACCTTC; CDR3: CATSDVATGGYGYTF
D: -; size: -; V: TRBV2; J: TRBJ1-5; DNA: TGTGCCAGCAGTGACTCCGTTAGCAATCAGCCCCAGCATTTT; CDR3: CASSDSVSNQPQHF
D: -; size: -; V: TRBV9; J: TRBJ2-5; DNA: TGTGCCAGCAGCGTAGACCGGGGGGCGGAGACCCAGTACTTC; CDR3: CASSVDRGAETQYF
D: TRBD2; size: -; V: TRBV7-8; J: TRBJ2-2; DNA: TGTGCCAGCAGCTTATGGACTAGCGGGGCCGGGGAGCTGTTTTTT; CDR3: CASSLWTSGAGELFF